This TCR beta chain was sequenced for a study of T cells after yellow fever vaccination (dated by TCRdb to 2018 to 2020). Background for the entire study: Libraries from fractions with low cell numbers were prepared with the SMART-Seq v4 Ultra Low Input RNA kit. Two healthy male donors, one aged 18 to 29 and one aged 30 to 40 years, made up the cohort. Blood samples were taken at several timepoints before and after primary and secondary immunization, and bulk PBMC replicates and cell subsets were isolated. Bulk TCR alpha and beta repertoires were sequenced longitudinally to track T-cell clones before and after primary and booster YFV17D yellow fever vaccination. What the research found in general, with its limitations: A small fraction of clonotypes appeared in both the CD4 and CD8 compartments, likely as a result of convergent recombination. After the booster, most clones that had expanded after primary vaccination were detected again (roughly 95% of CD4 and around nine tenths of CD8), suggesting broad maintenance of memory. Computational filtering was needed because FACS-sorted repertoires could contain abundant contaminating clonotypes from the bulk population. The secondary T-cell response was found to be weaker but faster than the primary response, with a peak reached on day 5 rather than on day 15. Only a couple of donors were included in the study, so the extent to which the findings can be generalized is limited.

Synthesis of TCR cDNA relied on 5'RACE template switching, a step that introduced a universal primer site along with unique molecular identifiers. Priming for cDNA synthesis came from both the TCR alpha and TCR beta constant segments. Libraries were amplified in two PCR steps, with sample barcodes and sequencing adapters added in the second step. Libraries were sequenced on Illumina HiSeq 2500 (2x100 bp) or NovaSeq (2x150 bp). The study's own analysis went as follows. MIGEC handled demultiplexing of reads and collapsing into UMI consensus sequences, while MiXCR performed V(D)J alignment. Vaccine-responding clonotypes were identified with edgeR using replicate PBMC samples, with FDR below 0.01 and a log2 fold change above 5 up to day 15 being required. Each bulk clonotype was labeled CD4 or CD8 based on which sequenced repertoire, CD4 or CD8, contained the clonotype at higher abundance. Clones were called with MiXCR by TCRdb after fastp trimmed the public reads at Q25, and only in-frame beta chains were retained. Merged by CDR3 protein, the rows form single entries marked with the most common genes and DNA. These V and J calls are TCRdb output, not the study's own analysis. This sample is represented by 610,000 or so distinct CDR3 sequences; 9% to 15% of them were singletons. The ten largest make up 14% to 15% of the sample.

This clonotype was detected only a few times. This clone's antigen is unknown. Nothing much larger sits one base from this clone, and base qualities are not available. Taken from the germline V gene, the CDR1 and CDR2 loops are MNHNS and SASEGT. V is cut back by 7 bases and J by 3 bases, with 6 bases in the junction unmatched. The CDR3 goes from the cysteine to the phenylalanine over 17 residues. Only CDR3 DNA remains: 51 bases, in frame from the first base. Sample treatment or condition, as interpreted from the label and publication: live attenuated yellow fever vaccine strain. At each blood-draw timepoint, two biological replicates of bulk PBMCs were collected. A standard Ficoll-Paque protocol was used to isolate PBMCs from peripheral blood. TriZol was used to extract RNA from bulk PBMCs, from CD4 and CD8 fractions, and from dextramer-positive and dextramer-negative fractions.

Specimen: PBMCs, collected on the day of the yellow fever booster vaccination. The chain couples TRBV6-1 to TRBJ2-2; TRBD2 lines up with 15 middle nucleotides. This clonotype originated in a man under 40 who received the YFV17D yellow fever vaccine. The sequenced DNA is TGTGCCAGCACCAGGACTAGCGGGAGGGTATACACCGGGGAGCTGTTTTTT. Its protein reads: CASTRTSGRVYTGELFF.